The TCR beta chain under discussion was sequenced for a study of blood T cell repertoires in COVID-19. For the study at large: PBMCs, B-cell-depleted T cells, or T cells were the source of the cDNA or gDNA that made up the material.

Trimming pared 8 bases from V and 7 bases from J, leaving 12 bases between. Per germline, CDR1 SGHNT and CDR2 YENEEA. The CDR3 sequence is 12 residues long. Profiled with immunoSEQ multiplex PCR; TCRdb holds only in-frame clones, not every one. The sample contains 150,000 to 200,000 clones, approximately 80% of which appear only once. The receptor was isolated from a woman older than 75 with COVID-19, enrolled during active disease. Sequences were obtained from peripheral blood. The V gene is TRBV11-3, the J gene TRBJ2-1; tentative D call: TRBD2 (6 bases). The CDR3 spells CASRRGSNEQFF. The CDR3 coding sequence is TGTGCCAGCCGGAGGGGTTCAAATGAGCAGTTCTTC.